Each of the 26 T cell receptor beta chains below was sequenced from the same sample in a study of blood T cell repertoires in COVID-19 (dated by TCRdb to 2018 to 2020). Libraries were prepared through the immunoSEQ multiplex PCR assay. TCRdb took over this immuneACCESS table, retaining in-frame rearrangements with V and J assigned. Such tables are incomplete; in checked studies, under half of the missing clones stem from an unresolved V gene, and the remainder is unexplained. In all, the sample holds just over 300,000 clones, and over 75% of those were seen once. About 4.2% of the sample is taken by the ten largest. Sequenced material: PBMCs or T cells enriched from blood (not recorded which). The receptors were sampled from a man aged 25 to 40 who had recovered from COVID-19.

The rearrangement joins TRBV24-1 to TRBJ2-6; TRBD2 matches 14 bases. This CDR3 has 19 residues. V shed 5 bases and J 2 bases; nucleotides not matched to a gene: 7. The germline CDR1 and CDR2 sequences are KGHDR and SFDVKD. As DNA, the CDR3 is TGTGCCACCAGTGGTCCGACTAGCGGGAGGGCCCCTGGGGCCAACGTCCTGACTTTC. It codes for CATSGPTSGRAPGANVLTF.

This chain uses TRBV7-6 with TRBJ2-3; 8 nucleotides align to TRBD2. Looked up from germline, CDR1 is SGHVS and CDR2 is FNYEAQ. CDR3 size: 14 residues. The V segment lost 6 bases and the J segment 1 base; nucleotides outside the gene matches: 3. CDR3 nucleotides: TGTGCCAGCAGTCGGGGGGGTGGCACAGATACGCAGTATTTT. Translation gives CASSRGGGTDTQYF.

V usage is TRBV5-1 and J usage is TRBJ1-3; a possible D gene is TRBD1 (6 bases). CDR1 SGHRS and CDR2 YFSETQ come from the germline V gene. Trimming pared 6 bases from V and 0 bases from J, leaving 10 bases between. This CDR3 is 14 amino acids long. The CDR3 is CASTTGSSGNTIYF. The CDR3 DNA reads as TGCGCCAGCACTACAGGGAGCTCTGGAAACACCATATATTTT.

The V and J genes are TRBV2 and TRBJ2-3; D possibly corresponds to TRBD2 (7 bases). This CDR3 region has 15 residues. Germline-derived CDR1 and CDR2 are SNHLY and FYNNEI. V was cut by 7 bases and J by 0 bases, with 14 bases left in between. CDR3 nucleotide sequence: TGTGCCAGCATGACGGGGGGCCTTAGCACAGATACGCAGTATTTT. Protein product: CASMTGGLSTDTQYF.

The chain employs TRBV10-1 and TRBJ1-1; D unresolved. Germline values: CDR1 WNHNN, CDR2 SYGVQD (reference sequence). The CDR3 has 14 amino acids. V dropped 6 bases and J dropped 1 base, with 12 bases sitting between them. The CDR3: CASSLTRGNTEAFF. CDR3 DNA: TGCGCCAGCAGCCTGACACGGGGGAACACTGAAGCTTTCTTT.

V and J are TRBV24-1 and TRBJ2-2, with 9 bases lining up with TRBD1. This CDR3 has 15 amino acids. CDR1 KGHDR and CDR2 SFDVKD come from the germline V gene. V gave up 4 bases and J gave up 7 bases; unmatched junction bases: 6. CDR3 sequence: CATSDRDREIGELFF. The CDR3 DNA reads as TGTGCCACCAGTGACCGGGACAGGGAGATCGGGGAGCTGTTTTTT.

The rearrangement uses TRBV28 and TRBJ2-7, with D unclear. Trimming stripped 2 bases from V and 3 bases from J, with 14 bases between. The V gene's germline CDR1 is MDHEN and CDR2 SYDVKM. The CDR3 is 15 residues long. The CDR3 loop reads CASSLPPGSSYEQYF. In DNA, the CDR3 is TGTGCCAGCAGTTTACCCCCCGGGTCAAGCTACGAGCAGTACTTC.

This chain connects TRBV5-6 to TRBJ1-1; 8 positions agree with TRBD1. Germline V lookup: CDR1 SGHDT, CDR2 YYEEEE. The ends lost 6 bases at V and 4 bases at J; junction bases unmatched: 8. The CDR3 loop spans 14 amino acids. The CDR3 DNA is TGTGCCAGCACCCCCAACAGGGGGGCCACTGAAGCTTTCTTT. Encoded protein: CASTPNRGATEAFF.

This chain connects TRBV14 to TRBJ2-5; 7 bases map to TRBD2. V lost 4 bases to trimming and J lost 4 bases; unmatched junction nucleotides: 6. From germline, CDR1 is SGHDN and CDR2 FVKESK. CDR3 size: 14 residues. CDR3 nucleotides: TGTGCCAGCAGCCCGGCTAGCGGTGGAGAGACCCAGTACTTC. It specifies CASSPASGGETQYF.

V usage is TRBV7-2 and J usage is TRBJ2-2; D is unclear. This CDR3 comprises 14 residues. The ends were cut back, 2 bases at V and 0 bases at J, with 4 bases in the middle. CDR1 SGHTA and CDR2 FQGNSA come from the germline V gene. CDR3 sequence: CASSLLSNTGELFF. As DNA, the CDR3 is TGTGCCAGCAGCTTACTATCGAACACCGGGGAGCTGTTTTTT.

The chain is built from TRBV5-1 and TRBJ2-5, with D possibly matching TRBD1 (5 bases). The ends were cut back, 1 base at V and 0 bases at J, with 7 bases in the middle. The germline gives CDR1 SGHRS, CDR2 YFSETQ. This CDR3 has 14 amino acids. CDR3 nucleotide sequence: TGCGCCAGCAGCTTGAACAGGTACCAAGAGACCCAGTACTTC. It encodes CASSLNRYQETQYF.

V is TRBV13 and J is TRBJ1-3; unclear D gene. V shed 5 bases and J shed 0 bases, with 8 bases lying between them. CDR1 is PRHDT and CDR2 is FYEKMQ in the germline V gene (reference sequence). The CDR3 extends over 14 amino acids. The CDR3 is CASSPYLSGNTIYF. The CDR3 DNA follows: TGTGCCAGCAGCCCGTATCTCTCTGGAAACACCATATATTTT.

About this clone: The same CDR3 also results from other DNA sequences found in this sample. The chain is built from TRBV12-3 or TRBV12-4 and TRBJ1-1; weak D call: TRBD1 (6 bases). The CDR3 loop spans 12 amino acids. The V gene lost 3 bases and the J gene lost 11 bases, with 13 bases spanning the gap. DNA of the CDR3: TGTGCCAGCAGTTTGACCCAGGGGCAGGCTTTCTTT. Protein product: CASSLTQGQAFF.

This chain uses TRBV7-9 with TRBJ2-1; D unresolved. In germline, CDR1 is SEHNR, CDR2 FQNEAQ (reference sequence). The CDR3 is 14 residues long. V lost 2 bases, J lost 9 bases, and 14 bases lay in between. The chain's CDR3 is CASSLYGSTSEQFF. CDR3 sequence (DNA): TGTGCCAGCAGCTTATACGGGTCCACAAGTGAGCAGTTCTTC.

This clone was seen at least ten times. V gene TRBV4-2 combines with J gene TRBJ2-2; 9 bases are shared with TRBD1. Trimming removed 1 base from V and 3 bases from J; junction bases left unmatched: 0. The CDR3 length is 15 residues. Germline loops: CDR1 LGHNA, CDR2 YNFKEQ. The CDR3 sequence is CASSQGTGDTGELFF. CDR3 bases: TGTGCCAGCAGCCAAGGGACAGGGGACACCGGGGAGCTGTTTTTT.

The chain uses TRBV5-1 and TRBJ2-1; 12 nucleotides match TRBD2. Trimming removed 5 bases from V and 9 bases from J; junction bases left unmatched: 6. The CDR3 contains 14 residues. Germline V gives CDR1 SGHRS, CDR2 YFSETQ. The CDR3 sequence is CASRMASGRGEQFF. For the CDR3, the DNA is TGCGCCAGCAGGATGGCTAGCGGGAGGGGTGAGCAGTTCTTC.

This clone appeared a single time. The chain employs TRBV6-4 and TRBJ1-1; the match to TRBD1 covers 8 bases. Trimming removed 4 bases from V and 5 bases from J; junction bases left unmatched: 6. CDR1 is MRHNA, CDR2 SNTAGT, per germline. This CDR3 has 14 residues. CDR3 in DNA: TGTGCCAGCAGTGCTTCAGGGGGCAGTACTGAAGCTTTCTTT. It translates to CASSASGGSTEAFF.

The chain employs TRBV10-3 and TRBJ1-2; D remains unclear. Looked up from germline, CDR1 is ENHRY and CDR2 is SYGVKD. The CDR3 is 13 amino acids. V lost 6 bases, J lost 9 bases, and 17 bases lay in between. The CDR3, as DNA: TGTGCCATCAGCCGCGGACTGGCTCAGAGCTACACCTTC. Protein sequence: CAISRGLAQSYTF.

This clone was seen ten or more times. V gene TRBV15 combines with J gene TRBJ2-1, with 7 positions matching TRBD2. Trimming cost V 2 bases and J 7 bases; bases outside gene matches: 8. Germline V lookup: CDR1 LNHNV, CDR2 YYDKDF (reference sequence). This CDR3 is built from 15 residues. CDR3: CATSRLSTSPNEQFF. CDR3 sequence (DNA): TGTGCCACCAGCAGACTATCGACTAGCCCGAATGAGCAGTTCTTC.

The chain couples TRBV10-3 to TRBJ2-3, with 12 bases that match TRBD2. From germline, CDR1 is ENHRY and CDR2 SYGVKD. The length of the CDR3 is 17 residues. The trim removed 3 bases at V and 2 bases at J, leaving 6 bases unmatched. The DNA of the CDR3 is TGTGCCATCAGTGACGGGACTAGCGGGTTGATCACAGATACGCAGTATTTT. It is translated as CAISDGTSGLITDTQYF.

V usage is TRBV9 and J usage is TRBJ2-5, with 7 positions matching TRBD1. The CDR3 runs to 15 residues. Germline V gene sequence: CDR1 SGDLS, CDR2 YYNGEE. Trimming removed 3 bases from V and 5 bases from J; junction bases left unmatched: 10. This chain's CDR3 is CASSDGTASGETQYF. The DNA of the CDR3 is TGTGCCAGCAGCGACGGGACAGCCTCCGGGGAGACCCAGTACTTC.

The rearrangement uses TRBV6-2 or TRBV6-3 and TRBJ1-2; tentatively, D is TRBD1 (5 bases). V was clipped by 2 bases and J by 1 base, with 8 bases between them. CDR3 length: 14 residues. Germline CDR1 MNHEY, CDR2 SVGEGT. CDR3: CASSYRGRNYGYTF. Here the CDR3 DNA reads TGTGCCAGCAGTTACAGGGGTCGTAACTATGGCTACACCTTC.

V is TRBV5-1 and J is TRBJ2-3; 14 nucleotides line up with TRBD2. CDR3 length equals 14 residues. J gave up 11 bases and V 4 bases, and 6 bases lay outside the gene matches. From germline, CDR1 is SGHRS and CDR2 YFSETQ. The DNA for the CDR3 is TGCGCCAGCAGCCCCGGGACTAGCGGGAGTATGCAGTATTTT. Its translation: CASSPGTSGSMQYF.

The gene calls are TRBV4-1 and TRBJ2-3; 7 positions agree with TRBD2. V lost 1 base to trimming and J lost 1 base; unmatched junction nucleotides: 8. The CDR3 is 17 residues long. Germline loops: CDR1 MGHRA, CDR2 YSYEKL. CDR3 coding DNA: TGCGCCAGCAGCCAAGGACGGAGCCTAGCGGGCACAGATACGCAGTATTTT. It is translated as CASSQGRSLAGTDTQYF.

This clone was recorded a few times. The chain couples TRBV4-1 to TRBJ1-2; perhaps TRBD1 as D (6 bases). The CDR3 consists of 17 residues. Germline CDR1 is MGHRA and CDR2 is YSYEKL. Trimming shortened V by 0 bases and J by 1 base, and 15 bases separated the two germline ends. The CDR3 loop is CASSQDRWDMGNYGYTF. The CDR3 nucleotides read TGCGCCAGCAGCCAAGATCGATGGGACATGGGTAACTATGGCTACACCTTC.

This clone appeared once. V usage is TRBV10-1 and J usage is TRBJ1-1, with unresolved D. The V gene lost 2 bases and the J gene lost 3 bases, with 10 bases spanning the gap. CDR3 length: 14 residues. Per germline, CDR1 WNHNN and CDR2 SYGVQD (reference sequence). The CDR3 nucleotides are TGCGCCAGCAGTGAGGTTCGTCGGGACACTGAAGCTTTCTTT. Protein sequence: CASSEVRRDTEAFF.